This is a list of T cell receptor beta chains from one sample in a study of blood T cell repertoires in COVID-19. Libraries were prepared by immunoSEQ multiplex PCR; TCRdb keeps only in-frame clonotypes and omits some of them. The repertoire holds some 120,000 clones, 84% seen once, with roughly 12% in the top ten. Specimen: peripheral blood. These receptors all stem from a human donor in a cohort sampled during active COVID-19. Each CDR3 is given with its conserved first and last residue. The D gene is left open where the match is weak. Size values are once, few and many counts, or a class for expanded clones, and some rows have none.

J gene: TRBJ2-7
V gene: TRBV4-1
clone size: .
D gene: .
CDR3 protein: CASSQAADYEQYF
CDR3 DNA: TGCGCCAGCAGCCAGGCGGCTGACTACGAGCAGTACTTC

J gene: TRBJ2-5
V gene: TRBV18
clone size: .
D gene: .
CDR3 protein: CASTSLALETQYF
CDR3 DNA: TGTGCCAGCACCTCGCTAGCTTTGGAGACCCAGTACTTC

J gene: TRBJ2-1
V gene: TRBV6-5
clone size: .
D gene: .
CDR3 protein: CASTSLEGKVKFF
CDR3 DNA: TGTGCCAGCACCTCTCTTGAGGGAAAAGTGAAGTTCTTC

J gene: TRBJ2-6
V gene: TRBV19
clone size: .
D gene: .
CDR3 protein: CASRDISSLGANVLTF
CDR3 DNA: TGTGCCAGTAGGGACATCTCTTCTCTGGGGGCCAACGTCCTGACTTTC

J gene: TRBJ1-1
V gene: TRBV12-2
clone size: .
D gene: .
CDR3 protein: CASRLGAETGGEVNTEAFF
CDR3 DNA: TGTGCAAGTCGCTTAGGGGCAGAGACAGGGGGCGAGGTGAACACTGAAGCTTTCTTT

J gene: TRBJ2-5
V gene: TRBV5-1
clone size: medium-sized
D gene: TRBD2
CDR3 protein: CASSPSPLAGGQETQYF
CDR3 DNA: TGCGCCAGCAGCCCCTCGCCCTTAGCGGGGGGCCAAGAGACCCAGTACTTC

J gene: TRBJ1-1
V gene: TRBV9
clone size: .
D gene: TRBD1
CDR3 protein: CASSVGAQGALAFF
CDR3 DNA: TGTGCCAGCAGCGTAGGGGCACAGGGGGCGTTAGCTTTCTTT

J gene: TRBJ2-5
V gene: TRBV18
clone size: .
D gene: .
CDR3 protein: CASSPPGAVFGIVETQYF
CDR3 DNA: TGTGCCAGCTCACCACCGGGGGCCGTATTCGGGATTGTTGAGACCCAGTACTTC

J gene: TRBJ2-7
V gene: TRBV6-5
clone size: .
D gene: TRBD1
CDR3 protein: CASSTDRGSFEQYF
CDR3 DNA: TGTGCCAGCAGTACGGACAGGGGGTCCTTCGAGCAGTACTTC

J gene: TRBJ2-6
V gene: TRBV5-1
clone size: .
D gene: .
CDR3 protein: CASSSRGEEGLTF
CDR3 DNA: TGCGCCAGCAGCTCCCGAGGGGAGGAAGGTCTGACTTTC

J gene: TRBJ1-5
V gene: TRBV12-5
clone size: .
D gene: .
CDR3 protein: CASGLVGAGNQPQHF
CDR3 DNA: TGTGCTAGTGGTTTGGTGGGGGCGGGCAATCAGCCCCAGCATTTT

J gene: TRBJ2-1
V gene: TRBV11-2
clone size: once
D gene: .
CDR3 protein: CASSLDSTKSYEQFF
CDR3 DNA: TGTGCCAGCAGCTTAGACTCGACTAAGTCGTATGAGCAGTTCTTC

J gene: TRBJ1-5
V gene: TRBV11-2
clone size: .
D gene: .
CDR3 protein: CASSLITGPNQPQHF
CDR3 DNA: TGTGCCAGCAGCTTGATTACAGGCCCCAATCAGCCCCAGCATTTT

J gene: TRBJ1-1
V gene: TRBV3-1/TRBV3-2
clone size: .
D gene: .
CDR3 protein: CASSQDTAGFSEAFF
CDR3 DNA: TGTGCCAGCAGCCAAGATACTGCAGGCTTCTCTGAAGCTTTCTTT

J gene: TRBJ2-7
V gene: TRBV7-9
clone size: once
D gene: TRBD1
CDR3 protein: CASSASGGLQYF
CDR3 DNA: TGTGCCAGCAGCGCCTCAGGGGGCTTGCAGTACTTC

J gene: TRBJ2-7
V gene: TRBV7-2
clone size: .
D gene: TRBD1
CDR3 protein: CASSLGRRTGEGEQYF
CDR3 DNA: TGTGCCAGCAGCTTAGGGCGTAGGACAGGGGAAGGGGAGCAGTACTTC

J gene: TRBJ2-5
V gene: TRBV5-1
clone size: .
D gene: TRBD2
CDR3 protein: CASSSGGRGETQYF
CDR3 DNA: TGCGCCAGCAGCAGCGGGGGCCGGGGAGAGACCCAGTACTTC

J gene: TRBJ1-1
V gene: TRBV5-1
clone size: .
D gene: .
CDR3 protein: CASSPLEGDAEAFF
CDR3 DNA: TGCGCCAGCAGCCCACTCGAGGGTGACGCTGAAGCTTTCTTT

J gene: TRBJ2-2
V gene: TRBV29-1
clone size: .
D gene: TRBD1
CDR3 protein: CSVTGTANTGELFF
CDR3 DNA: TGCAGCGTCACCGGGACAGCTAACACCGGGGAGCTGTTTTTT